Below are 14 T cell receptor beta chains sequenced from a single sample in a study of shared clonotypes between healthy human individuals. The repertoire was sequenced with immunoSEQ multiplex PCR; TCRdb's copy has only in-frame clones and lacks some. The sample has 2,500,000 or so clones, roughly nine tenths seen once. Source material: naive CD4+ T cells sorted from blood. Subset here: CD45RA+ positively selected. These receptor sequences come from a young man in good health.

This chain links TRBV5-1 with TRBJ2-2; 11 bases map to TRBD1. Per the germline V gene, CDR1 is SGHRS and CDR2 is YFSETQ. V lost 0 bases and J lost 6; bases outside the gene matches: 4. The length of the CDR3 is 16 residues. The CDR3 region has the DNA TGCGCCAGCAGCTTGGTCGGACAGGGGGCTGCCGGGGAGCTGTTTTTT. This gives the protein CASSLVGQGAAGELFF. Full variable domain (outside the CDR3, taken from reference TRBV5-1 and TRBJ2-2): KAGVTQTPRYLIKTRGQQVTLSCSPISGHRSVSWYQQTPGQGLQFLFEYFSETQRNKGNFPGRFSGRQFSNSRSEMNVSTLELGDSALYLCASSLVGQGAAGELFFGEGSRLTVL.

In regard to this clone: Other DNA sequences in this specimen translate into the identical CDR3. The rearrangement joins TRBV19 to TRBJ2-2; D not certain. This CDR3 has 13 residues. CDR1 is LNHDA, CDR2 SQIVND, per germline (reference sequence). V was pared by 4 bases and J by 4 bases, with 7 bases between. The CDR3 DNA reads TGTGCCAGTAGTAAAGGTGGCACCGGGGAGCTGTTTTTT. Its translation: CASSKGGTGELFF.

The chain combines TRBV28 with TRBJ1-2; 9 positions match TRBD1. V gave up 8 bases and J gave up 2 bases; unmatched junction bases: 15. Germline-derived CDR1 and CDR2 are MDHEN and SYDVKM. The CDR3 runs 17 residues. The DNA of the CDR3 is TGTGCCAGCCGGAAACCGGGACAGGGAGTGGGGAACTATGGCTACACCTTC. It yields the protein CASRKPGQGVGNYGYTF.

V is TRBV7-2 and J is TRBJ2-5; D is ambiguous. V was clipped by 1 base and J by 3 bases, with 9 bases between them. This CDR3 has 14 residues. Germline V gives CDR1 SGHTA, CDR2 FQGNSA. The CDR3 DNA reads as TGTGCCAGCAGCTTAGGCAACAGCAAAGAGACCCAGTACTTC. This translates into CASSLGNSKETQYF.

V and J are TRBV2 and TRBJ2-3; D unresolved. CDR1 is SNHLY, CDR2 FYNNEI, per germline. This CDR3 region has 12 residues. Trimming stripped 4 bases from V and 3 bases from J, with 5 bases between. DNA of the CDR3: TGTGCCAGCAGTGTTCAGACAGATACGCAGTATTTT. Encoded protein: CASSVQTDTQYF.

The chain links TRBV14 to TRBJ2-1, with a possible D match to TRBD1 (6 bases). Deletions cut 1 base from V and 10 bases from J, with 14 bases between. CDR3 length: 14 residues. Germline V CDR1 and CDR2: SGHDN, FVKESK. CDR3 region: CASSQVVGGVEQFF. The CDR3, as DNA: TGTGCCAGCAGCCAAGTAGTAGGGGGAGTAGAGCAGTTCTTC.

V and J are TRBV19 and TRBJ2-1, with 8 nucleotides matching TRBD2. The germline gives CDR1 LNHDA, CDR2 SQIVND (reference sequence). CDR3 length: 14 amino acids. Unmatched junction bases numbered 6, after V lost 9 bases and J lost 2 bases. The CDR3 protein is CARYYSGTYNEQFF. Written as DNA, the CDR3 is TGTGCCAGGTACTATAGCGGGACCTACAATGAGCAGTTCTTC. Full variable domain (rest looked up from reference TRBV19 and TRBJ2-1): DGGITQSPKYLFRKEGQNVTLSCEQNLNHDAMYWYRQDPGQGLRLIYYSQIVNDFQKGDIAEGYSVSREKKESFPLTVTSAQKNPTAFYLCARYYSGTYNEQFFGPGTRLTVL.

This chain uses TRBV28 with TRBJ1-2; possible D gene TRBD1, 6 bases. V lost 4 bases and J lost 8, with 14 bases in between. Germline loops: CDR1 MDHEN, CDR2 SYDVKM. The CDR3 extends over 13 amino acids. In nucleotides, the CDR3 is TGTGCCAGCAGTTCGCAGGGGATCGGAGGCTACACCTTC. The encoded protein is CASSSQGIGGYTF.

The rearrangement joins TRBV5-4 to TRBJ2-5, with no clear D. The V end lost 0 bases, the J end lost 9 bases, and 9 bases lay between the germline ends. Germline CDR1 and CDR2: SGHNT and YYREEE (reference sequence). The CDR3 has 12 residues. CDR3 DNA: TGTGCCAGCAGCTTGGACAGTTCTTCCCAGTACTTC. Protein product: CASSLDSSSQYF.

The genes are TRBV5-1 and TRBJ2-7; TRBD2 matches 13 bases. CDR1 SGHRS and CDR2 YFSETQ come from the germline V gene. The V gene end was trimmed by 3 bases and the J gene end by 5 bases; junction bases not matched to a gene: 8. The CDR3 totals 16 residues. As DNA, the CDR3 is TGCGCCAGCAGCTCCCAACTAGCGGGAGGGCCCAACGAGCAGTACTTC. Translation: CASSSQLAGGPNEQYF.

The sample holds one count of this clone. The chain couples TRBV19 to TRBJ2-2; TRBD1 aligns across 10 bases. CDR3 length: 15 residues. CDR1 and CDR2 from the germline V gene are LNHDA and SQIVND (reference sequence). With V trimmed by 4 bases and J by 3 bases, 2 bases remained unmatched. The CDR3 is CASSTGQGDTGELFF. The CDR3 DNA reads as TGTGCCAGTAGTACAGGACAGGGGGACACCGGGGAGCTGTTTTTT.

The rearrangement joins TRBV27 to TRBJ2-7; unclear D gene. Germline-derived CDR1 and CDR2 are MNHEY and SMNVEV (reference sequence). This CDR3 is 12 amino acids long. V gave up 5 bases and J gave up 5 bases, with 10 bases separating them. CDR3 nucleotides: TGTGCCAGCAGTCGACGCCCCAACGAGCAGTACTTC. Its translation: CASSRRPNEQYF.

The chain has TRBV7-9 and TRBJ1-2, with TRBD1 identical over 7 bases. Germline V gene data show CDR1 as SEHNR and CDR2 as FQNEAQ (reference sequence). CDR3 length: 16 residues. V trimming: 5 bases; J trimming: 8 bases; junction bases outside the gene matches: 17. The CDR3 sequence: CASSPPEGATGKGYTF. DNA of the CDR3: TGTGCCAGCAGCCCGCCAGAAGGGGCGACAGGGAAGGGCTACACCTTC.

J is TRBJ2-2 and V is TRBV7-2; D remains ambiguous. V lost 0 bases, J lost 0 bases, and 14 bases lay in between. Germline lookup yields CDR1 SGHTA and CDR2 FQGNSA. This CDR3 spans 18 amino acids. In DNA, the CDR3 is TGTGCCAGCAGCTTAGCGGGGTTTAGGGCGGCGAACACCGGGGAGCTGTTTTTT. Protein sequence: CASSLAGFRAANTGELFF.